These 2 T cell receptor beta chains originate from one sample sequenced in a study of cytomegalovirus exposure and HLA in healthy donors. The protocol was immunoSEQ multiplex PCR, while the TCRdb copy is restricted to in-frame clones and leaves out a portion. The table records around 170,000 clones, around nine tenths of them present only once. Sequencing was performed on PBMCs. The receptors here all came from a man aged 18 to 30 in good health and CMV-seronegative.

V gene TRBV5-6 combines with J gene TRBJ2-1; 7 positions agree with TRBD2. Germline CDR1 SGHDT, CDR2 YYEEEE. The CDR3 is 12 amino acids. Trimming took 0 bases from V and 15 from J; bases not matched to a gene: 6. The CDR3 region is CASSLGDYWLFF. CDR3 nucleotide sequence: TGTGCCAGCAGCTTGGGGGACTATTGGCTGTTCTTC.

The V call is TRBV6-1, the J call TRBJ1-2; TRBD1 might be the D (6 bases). The CDR3 extends over 12 amino acids. The V gene's germline CDR1 is MNHNS and CDR2 SASEGT. V lost 7 bases to trimming and J lost 8 bases, with 14 bases between them. CDR3: CASNRQVDGYTF. CDR3 bases: TGTGCCAGCAATCGACAGGTTGACGGCTACACCTTC.